This T cell receptor (beta chain) was sequenced in a study of T cells after yellow fever vaccination. This clonotype was counted at least ten times. Looked up from germline, CDR1 is SGHTA and CDR2 is FQGTGA. The ends were cut back, 1 base at V and 3 bases at J, with 4 bases in the middle. CDR3 length: 13 amino acids. From the 5' RACE reads, TCRdb called clonotypes with MiXCR, one entry per CDR3 protein. There are some 250,000 distinct CDR3 sequences in the sample; roughly 4% occur only once, and 19% lies in the top ten. This TCR came from a man aged 18-30 years who received the YFV17D yellow fever vaccine. The chain has TRBV7-3 and TRBJ2-1; D gene unclear. The source was PBMCs, collected 15 days after the yellow fever booster vaccination. The CDR3 protein is CASSLMDYNEQFF. The CDR3 DNA is TGTGCCAGCAGCTTAATGGACTACAATGAGCAGTTCTTC.